These T cell receptor beta chains were read from a single sample in a study of post-analysis software for immune sequencing data. TCRdb re-called the PCR reads with MiXCR, one entry per CDR3 protein. Here the sample spans roughly 620,000 distinct CDR3 sequences, roughly 45% being singletons. The specimen sequenced was blood. These receptors were obtained from a girl under 18 with multiple sclerosis. Each CDR3 is given with its conserved first and last residue. A D gene is named only where the DNA matches it firmly. Rows may omit the clone size; those that give it use once, few, many or a size class.

j_call,d_call,v_call,clone_size,cdr3_nt,cdr3_aa
TRBJ2-1,-,TRBV7-8,few,TGTGCCAGCAGCTTAATGTACGCAGGAGATGAGCAGTTCTTC,CASSLMYAGDEQFF
TRBJ1-4,-,TRBV6-5,-,TGTGCCAGCAGATCCTTCGACCTTAGGGAAAAACTGTTTTTT,CASRSFDLREKLFF
TRBJ2-7,-,TRBV12-3/TRBV12-4,-,TGTGCCAGCCAAGAGGGTTACTACGAGCAGTACTTC,CASQEGYYEQYF
TRBJ2-5,-,TRBV6-6,-,TGTGCCAGCAGATTCGGGGGCGGTGAGACCCAGTACTTC,CASRFGGGETQYF
TRBJ2-4,TRBD1,TRBV20-1,-,TGCAGTGCTAGAGGGTGGACAGGGGAGAACATTCAGTACTTC,CSARGWTGENIQYF
TRBJ1-5,-,TRBV12-3/TRBV12-4,-,TGTGCCAGCAGCCCGGCGGACAGTTATAGCAATCAGCCCCAGCATTTT,CASSPADSYSNQPQHF
TRBJ1-2,-,TRBV7-9,-,TGTGCCAGCAGCTTAGAAGTGTCAGCAGGATATGGCTACACCTTC,CASSLEVSAGYGYTF
TRBJ2-1,TRBD2,TRBV27,-,TGTGCCAGCACCAGCGGGATGAATTACAATGAGCAGTTCTTC,CASTSGMNYNEQFF
TRBJ1-4,-,TRBV6-1,once,TGTGCCAGCACCCACTCTAGAGGCGCGAATGAAAAACTGTTTTTT,CASTHSRGANEKLFF
TRBJ1-2,-,TRBV20-1,-,TGCAGTGCTAGAGTCGGAGCAGGGGTCGGAGGCTACACCTTC,CSARVGAGVGGYTF
TRBJ1-4,-,TRBV21-1,-,TGTGCCAGCAGCACTTCAGAGGGACAGGGGAATGAAAAACTGTTTTTT,CASSTSEGQGNEKLFF
TRBJ2-5,-,TRBV7-9,-,TGTGCCAGCAGCTCACAGAATCAAGAGACCCAGTACTTC,CASSSQNQETQYF
TRBJ2-5,TRBD2,TRBV12-3/TRBV12-4,few,TGTGCCAGCAGAGGAGAAAGCGGGGGGACCCAGACCCAGTACTTC,CASRGESGGTQTQYF
TRBJ1-5,-,TRBV6-1,-,TGTGCCAGCAGTGATGAGGGTCGGGGCAATCAGCCCCAGCATTTT,CASSDEGRGNQPQHF
TRBJ1-2,-,TRBV4-1,once,TGCGCCAGCAGCCAAGTGACCCGAGAGGCAGGGCGCAACACCTTC,CASSQVTREAGRNTF
TRBJ2-2,TRBD1,TRBV20-1,-,TGCAGTGCTAGAATCCTCAGGGGGCTGTCCGGGGAGCTGTTTTTT,CSARILRGLSGELFF
TRBJ2-4,TRBD1,TRBV4-1,few,TGCGCCAGCAGCCAAGGGACGAGGGACAGCTTGACCAAAAACATTCAGTACTTC,CASSQGTRDSLTKNIQYF
TRBJ2-1,-,TRBV4-1,-,TGCGCCAGCGGCAGGGTTTACAATGAGCAGTTCTTC,CASGRVYNEQFF